This T cell receptor beta chain was identified during a study of neurological immune-mediated disorders. This clonotype was found many times. This CDR3 region has 14 residues. V lost 0 bases, J lost 2 bases, and 8 bases lay in between. Per the germline V gene, CDR1 is SGHRS and CDR2 is YFSETQ. Each sequencing run yielded over 170 million TCR-beta sequences from 15-18 subjects. TCRdb fed the 5' RACE reads into MiXCR, producing one record per CDR3 protein. This table holds some 22,000 distinct CDR3 sequences, roughly 17% found once. The clonotype originates from a woman under 30 with multiple sclerosis. This rearrangement joins TRBV5-1 to TRBJ1-2; D unclear. Material for sequencing was CD8+ T cells from blood. The CDR3, as DNA: TGCGCCAGCAGCTTGGGGGATCCGAACTATGGCTACACCTTC. It codes for CASSLGDPNYGYTF.